The 8 T cell receptor beta chains given below trace back to one sample, sequenced in a study of beta chain features in type 1 diabetes (dated 2018 in TCRdb). The library was produced with the immunoSEQ multiplex PCR assay. The entire amount of isolated RNA was reverse transcribed using the High Capacity cDNA Reverse Transcription Kit, so the sequenced TCRB transcripts were expressed ones. This immuneACCESS table, as held by TCRdb, lists in-frame sequences with V and J called but not all clones. Of the missing ones, under half trace to an unresolved V gene in checked studies; the others have no known cause. This sample comprises about 140,000 clones, less than 11% of them detected only once. Together, the top ten hold 1.3% of the sample. Source material: naive CD4+ T cells from blood. This sample's cell subset or site label indicates: true naive CD4+ T cells. These TCRs come from a man younger than 30 in good health.

This clone was counted only a few times. This rearrangement joins TRBV5-1 to TRBJ2-1; 9 bases fit TRBD1. With 2 bases clipped from V and 2 bases from J, the junction kept 5 bases outside the gene matches. This CDR3 comprises 16 residues. Looked up from germline, CDR1 is SGHRS and CDR2 is YFSETQ. This chain's CDR3 is CASSLAGQGPYNEQFF. The DNA for the CDR3 is TGCGCCAGCAGCTTAGCGGGACAGGGTCCCTACAATGAGCAGTTCTTC.

This clone has a count of ten or more. The genes are TRBV11-2 and TRBJ2-2; D remains unclear. The CDR3 has 13 amino acids. The germline V gene encodes CDR1 SGHAT and CDR2 FQNNGV. Trimming shortened V by 2 bases and J by 7 bases, and 8 bases separated the two germline ends. CDR3 bases: TGTGCCAGCAGCTTACCGGTTTACGGGGAGCTGTTTTTT. This encodes CASSLPVYGELFF. The whole variable domain, filled in from reference TRBV11-2 and TRBJ2-2, reads EAGVAQSPRYKIIEKRQSVAFWCNPISGHATLYWYQQILGQGPKLLIQFQNNGVVDDSQLPKDRFSAERLKGVDSTLKIQPAKLEDSAVYLCASSLPVYGELFFGEGSRLTVL.

The table lists this clone with a few counts. J is TRBJ2-7 and V is TRBV6-1; D not resolved. Per the germline V gene, CDR1 is MNHNS and CDR2 is SASEGT. The CDR3 covers 13 residues. Trimming removed 3 bases from V and 0 bases from J, with 6 bases in between. The CDR3 nucleotides are TGTGCCAGCAGTGAGGCCAGCTCCTACGAGCAGTACTTC. Translated, it gives CASSEASSYEQYF.

In DNA form, the CDR3 reads TGTGCCAGCAACCTACTAGCGGGGGGGACAGATACGCAGTATTTT. As protein: CASNLLAGGTDTQYF. The chain carries TRBV5-4 and TRBJ2-3; TRBD2 aligns across 13 bases. This CDR3 contains 15 residues. V trimming: 6 bases; J trimming: 3 bases; junction bases outside the gene matches: 4. In germline, CDR1 is SGHNT, CDR2 YYREEE (reference sequence).

This chain connects TRBV19 to TRBJ2-3, with TRBD2 identical over 9 bases. Per germline, CDR1 LNHDA and CDR2 SQIVND (reference sequence). With 3 bases clipped from V and 4 bases from J, the junction kept 5 bases outside the gene matches. The CDR3 contains 15 residues. CDR3 residues: CASSMVRGGPDTQYF. The CDR3 nucleotides are TGTGCCAGTAGTATGGTGCGGGGGGGCCCAGATACGCAGTATTTT.

Only a few counts were recorded for this clone. V is TRBV19 and J is TRBJ2-1; 9 bases match TRBD1. Trimming at V came to 5 bases and at J to 0 bases, leaving 8 bases not matched to a gene. CDR1 and CDR2 from the germline V gene are LNHDA and SQIVND (reference sequence). The CDR3 length is 17 residues. The chain's CDR3 is CASSSYRGPSSYNEQFF. CDR3 coding DNA: TGTGCCAGTAGTTCCTACAGGGGGCCGAGCTCCTACAATGAGCAGTTCTTC.

The chain is built from TRBV4-2 and TRBJ2-4; 7 nucleotides match TRBD1. The CDR3 spans 16 residues. The germline V gene has CDR1 LGHNA and CDR2 YNFKEQ. V shed 0 bases and J 3 bases; nucleotides not matched to a gene: 5. The CDR3 here is CASSQDVRDSKNIQYF. CDR3 nucleotide sequence: TGTGCCAGCAGCCAAGATGTCCGGGACAGCAAAAACATTCAGTACTTC.

Here the CDR3 reads CASSLWENSGQETQYF. In DNA form, the CDR3 reads TGTGCCAGCAGCTTGTGGGAGAATAGCGGTCAAGAGACCCAGTACTTC. The V and J genes are TRBV5-6 and TRBJ2-5, with a tentative D call TRBD2 (6 bases). V lost 1 base and J lost 2, with 15 bases in between. Per germline, CDR1 SGHDT and CDR2 YYEEEE. The CDR3 consists of 16 residues.